The 4 T cell receptor beta chains reported below all come from one sample, sequenced in a study of identical twins. TCRdb fed the 5' RACE reads into MiXCR, producing one record per CDR3 protein. This table has 200,000 to 250,000 distinct CDR3 sequences, 5.5% to 7% appearing once. These data were likewise used in another study, on yellow fever vaccine responses in identical twins.

What was sequenced was memory (CD45RO+) T cells sorted from blood. Every receptor here comes from a woman younger than 35 in good health.

In its sample, this clonotype was seen many times. This rearrangement joins TRBV12-3 or TRBV12-4 to TRBJ1-1; D is unclear. Trimming pared 1 base from V and 0 bases from J, leaving 3 bases between. This CDR3 is built from 13 residues. The CDR3 nucleotides are TGTGCCAGCAGTTTAGGGGTGAACACTGAAGCTTTCTTT. This gives the protein CASSLGVNTEAFF.

This clonotype was detected many times. This chain uses TRBV12-3 or TRBV12-4 with TRBJ1-5; D gene ambiguous. V gave up 6 bases and J gave up 0 bases, with 12 bases separating them. The CDR3 is made up of 15 amino acids. The CDR3 DNA is TGTGCCAGCAGCTTATTATTCAGTAGCAATCAGCCCCAGCATTTT. Translated, it gives CASSLLFSSNQPQHF.

The table lists this clonotype with many counts. The chain is built from TRBV6-1 and TRBJ1-1; a weak D match, TRBD1 (5 bases). Germline loops: CDR1 MNHNS, CDR2 SASEGT. V shed 6 bases and J shed 1 base, with 12 bases lying between them. This CDR3 has 14 amino acids. CDR3 amino acids: CASRPGWRNTEAFF. Written as DNA, the CDR3 is TGTGCCAGCAGACCAGGGTGGCGGAACACTGAAGCTTTCTTT.

This clonotype has a handful of counts. The chain uses TRBV24-1 and TRBJ2-3, with a tentative D call TRBD2 (6 bases). Per germline, CDR1 KGHDR and CDR2 SFDVKD. CDR3 length equals 14 residues. Trimming removed 4 bases at V and 0 bases at J, with 7 bases between. The CDR3 bases are TGTGCCACCAGTGAGGGACTTAGCACAGATACGCAGTATTTT. It encodes CATSEGLSTDTQYF.